The clone carrying this T cell receptor beta chain has more than one count but fewer than ten. Its antigen is unknown. The data originate from a study of Ad26.COV2.S vaccination and SARS-CoV-2 variants. With 9 bases removed from V and 4 bases from J, the gap between germline ends came to 17 bases. Germline V gene data show CDR1 as SGHNT and CDR2 as YYREEE (reference sequence). The CDR3 spans 14 residues. This table comes from immunoSEQ multiplex PCR, and its TCRdb copy is limited to in-frame clones, with some not included. The sample has 180,000 or so clones, roughly nine tenths seen once; the top ten hold about 5.9%. Findings of the study overall: The TCR-based breadth and depth measures might underestimate overall T cell responses.

The material sequenced was peripheral blood, taken after recovery from COVID-19. The chain employs TRBV5-4 and TRBJ1-5; perhaps TRBD1 as D (6 bases). This TCR was recovered from a human donor who had recovered from COVID-19. The CDR3 reads CATSIGGGNQPQHF. The DNA of the CDR3 is TGTGCCACCTCCATCGGAGGGGGAAATCAGCCCCAGCATTTT.